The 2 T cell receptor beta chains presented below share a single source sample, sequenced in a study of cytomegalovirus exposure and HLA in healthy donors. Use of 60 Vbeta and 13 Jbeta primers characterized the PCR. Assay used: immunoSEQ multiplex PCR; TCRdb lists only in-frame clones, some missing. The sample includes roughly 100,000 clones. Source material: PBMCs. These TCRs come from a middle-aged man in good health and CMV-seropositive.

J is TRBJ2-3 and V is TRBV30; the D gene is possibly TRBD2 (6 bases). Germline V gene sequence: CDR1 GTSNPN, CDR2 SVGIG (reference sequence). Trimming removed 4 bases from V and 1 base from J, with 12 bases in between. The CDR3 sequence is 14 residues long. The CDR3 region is CAWNLVAGTDTQYF. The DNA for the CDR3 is TGTGCCTGGAACCTCGTAGCGGGCACAGATACGCAGTATTTT.

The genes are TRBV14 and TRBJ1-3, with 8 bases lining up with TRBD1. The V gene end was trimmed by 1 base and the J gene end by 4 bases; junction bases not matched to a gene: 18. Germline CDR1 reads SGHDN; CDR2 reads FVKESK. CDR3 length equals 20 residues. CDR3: CASSQAGPRVLDRVGNTIYF. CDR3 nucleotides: TGTGCCAGCAGCCAAGCGGGGCCCCGAGTTCTGGACAGGGTAGGAAACACCATATATTTT.